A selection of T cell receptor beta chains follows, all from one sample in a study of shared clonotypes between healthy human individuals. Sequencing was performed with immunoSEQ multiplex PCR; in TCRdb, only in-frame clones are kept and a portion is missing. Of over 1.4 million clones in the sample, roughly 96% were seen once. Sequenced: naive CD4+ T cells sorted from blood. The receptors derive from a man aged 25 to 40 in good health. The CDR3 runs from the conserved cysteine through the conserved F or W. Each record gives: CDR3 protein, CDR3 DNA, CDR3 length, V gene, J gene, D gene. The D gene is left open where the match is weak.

CDR3: CASRAGNYGYTF
DNA: TGTGCCAGCAGAGCCGGGAACTATGGCTACACCTTC
length: 12
V: TRBV6-4
J: TRBJ1-2
D: NA

CDR3: CASSFTGLPSYEQYF
DNA: TGTGCCAGCAGCTTTACAGGGTTACCCTCCTACGAGCAGTACTTC
length: 15
V: TRBV7-2
J: TRBJ2-7
D: NA

CDR3: CASSYSKGGLGYTF
DNA: TGTGCCAGCAGTTACTCGAAGGGGGGGCTCGGCTACACCTTC
length: 14
V: TRBV6-5
J: TRBJ1-2
D: NA

CDR3: CASSPIPRRDQETQYF
DNA: TGTGCCAGCTCACCAATACCACGCAGGGATCAAGAGACCCAGTACTTC
length: 16
V: TRBV18
J: TRBJ2-5
D: NA

CDR3: CAISPGLANEQFF
DNA: TGTGCCATCAGCCCGGGACTAGCAAATGAGCAGTTCTTC
length: 13
V: TRBV10-3
J: TRBJ2-1
D: TRBD2

CDR3: CAWSRVGETQYF
DNA: TGTGCCTGGAGTAGAGTTGGAGAGACCCAGTACTTC
length: 12
V: TRBV30
J: TRBJ2-5
D: NA

CDR3: CASSRGDSGANVLTF
DNA: TGTGCCAGCTCACGAGGTGATTCTGGGGCCAACGTCCTGACTTTC
length: 15
V: TRBV18
J: TRBJ2-6
D: NA

CDR3: CASSLASAGSTDTQYF
DNA: TGTGCCAGCAGCTTAGCGTCGGCTGGTAGCACAGATACGCAGTATTTT
length: 16
V: TRBV7-6
J: TRBJ2-3
D: NA

CDR3: CAWSRPDTQYF
DNA: TGTGCCTGGAGTCGGCCAGATACGCAGTATTTT
length: 11
V: TRBV30
J: TRBJ2-3
D: NA

CDR3: CASSQDPGNYEQYF
DNA: TGCGCCAGCAGCCAAGATCCCGGTAACTACGAGCAGTACTTC
length: 14
V: TRBV4-3
J: TRBJ2-7
D: NA